Listed below are T cell receptor beta chains from one sample, sequenced in a study of spatial heterogeneity in lung cancer. A single record per CDR3 protein comes from TCRdb applying MiXCR to the 5' RACE reads. The repertoire holds 55,000 to 75,000 distinct CDR3 sequences, with 8% to 10% as singletons. Sequencing was performed on PBMCs, taken at follow-up. The receptors come from a female donor with early-stage non-small cell lung cancer. The CDR3 runs from the conserved cysteine through the conserved F or W. D genes are given only for firm matches. Some rows mark clone size as missing; the rest say once, few, many or name a class of expanded clone.

size: .; D: .; V: TRBV19; J: TRBJ2-7; DNA: TGTGCCAGTAACAGCCTAGGCAACCCGTACGAGCAGTACTTC; CDR3: CASNSLGNPYEQYF
size: few; D: .; V: TRBV12-3/TRBV12-4; J: TRBJ1-4; DNA: TGTGCCAGCAGTCTCAATCTGGGGGGTTTTGAAAAACTGTTTTTT; CDR3: CASSLNLGGFEKLFF
size: .; D: TRBD1; V: TRBV4-1; J: TRBJ1-1; DNA: TGCGCCAGCAGCCATAATCCGGGACAGGGTCTGACCCGCAAGAAGAACACTGAAGCTTTCTTT; CDR3: CASSHNPGQGLTRKKNTEAFF
size: many; D: .; V: TRBV5-6; J: TRBJ1-4; DNA: TGTGCCAGCAGACCAGGGACCACTAATGAAAAACTGTTTTTT; CDR3: CASRPGTTNEKLFF
size: few; D: .; V: TRBV5-1; J: TRBJ2-1; DNA: TGCGCCAGCAGCATTATACCTACGGACAATGAGCAGTTCTTC; CDR3: CASSIIPTDNEQFF
size: many; D: TRBD2; V: TRBV19; J: TRBJ2-3; DNA: TGTGCCAGTAAGAAAAGCGGGAGTGCAGATACGCAGTATTTT; CDR3: CASKKSGSADTQYF
size: few; D: .; V: TRBV2; J: TRBJ2-1; DNA: TGTGCCAGCAGTGAAGTTCGCGGGACTGGTAATGAGCAGTTCTTC; CDR3: CASSEVRGTGNEQFF
size: .; D: .; V: TRBV20-1; J: TRBJ2-5; DNA: TGCAGTGCGCCGGCCCCCGGGGATGAGACCCAGTACTTC; CDR3: CSAPAPGDETQYF
size: .; D: .; V: TRBV11-2; J: TRBJ1-5; DNA: TGTGCCAGCAGCTTGAGCAGGGATAGCAATCAGCCCCAGCATTTT; CDR3: CASSLSRDSNQPQHF
size: many; D: .; V: TRBV6-6; J: TRBJ1-4; DNA: TGTGCCAGCAGTTACTTTTCGGGGAACCTTGCAACTAATGAAAAACTGTTTTTT; CDR3: CASSYFSGNLATNEKLFF
size: .; D: TRBD2; V: TRBV28; J: TRBJ2-3; DNA: TGTGCCAGCAGTTCTTCCGGGACTAGTCCGCTTACGCAGTATTTT; CDR3: CASSSSGTSPLTQYF
size: many; D: TRBD1; V: TRBV9; J: TRBJ1-1; DNA: TGTGCCAGCACAATTGGGGGACAGGGTAACACTGAAGCTTTCTTT; CDR3: CASTIGGQGNTEAFF
size: many; D: .; V: TRBV7-9; J: TRBJ2-7; DNA: TGTGCCAGCAGCTCCTCCCGGGACTTCTACGAGCAGTACTTC; CDR3: CASSSSRDFYEQYF
size: many; D: .; V: TRBV7-9; J: TRBJ2-3; DNA: TGTGCCAGCAGCTTATTTGGAGTCCAAGATACGCAGTATTTT; CDR3: CASSLFGVQDTQYF
size: .; D: .; V: TRBV7-9; J: TRBJ2-1; DNA: TGTGCCAGCAGCTTAGCGTGGGACCAGTTCTTC; CDR3: CASSLAWDQFF
size: .; D: TRBD1; V: TRBV18; J: TRBJ2-5; DNA: TGTGCCAGCTCACGGGACAGGAACCAAGAGACCCAGTACTTC; CDR3: CASSRDRNQETQYF
size: few; D: .; V: TRBV7-3; J: TRBJ2-3; DNA: TGTGCCAGCAGCTTATTTGTCTCTAGCACAGATACGCAGTATTTT; CDR3: CASSLFVSSTDTQYF
size: many; D: TRBD2; V: TRBV7-9; J: TRBJ2-3; DNA: TGTGCCAGCCGGGCGGGAGGGCCCACAGATACGCAGTATTTT; CDR3: CASRAGGPTDTQYF
size: few; D: TRBD1; V: TRBV19; J: TRBJ1-5; DNA: TGTGCCAGTTGGACAGGGGAACGCAATCAGCCCCAGCATTTT; CDR3: CASWTGERNQPQHF
size: many; D: .; V: TRBV5-1; J: TRBJ2-1; DNA: TGCGCCAGCCGAGAGGGCCCCTACAATGAGCAGTTCTTC; CDR3: CASREGPYNEQFF
size: many; D: .; V: TRBV9; J: TRBJ2-3; DNA: TGTGCCAGCCAGGGGTCAGATACGCAGTATTTT; CDR3: CASQGSDTQYF
size: many; D: TRBD2; V: TRBV7-9; J: TRBJ2-7; DNA: TGTGCCAGCAGCTTAGCGGGGGGGAGGAATCCGTACGAGCAGTACTTC; CDR3: CASSLAGGRNPYEQYF
size: .; D: TRBD1; V: TRBV7-3; J: TRBJ2-2; DNA: TGTGCCAGCAGCACAGGGGGCGCGAACACCGGGGAGCTGTTTTTT; CDR3: CASSTGGANTGELFF
size: many; D: TRBD2; V: TRBV10-3; J: TRBJ2-1; DNA: TGTGCCATCAGTGATGGGACTAGCGGGAATGAGCAGTTCTTC; CDR3: CAISDGTSGNEQFF
size: .; D: .; V: TRBV27; J: TRBJ2-7; DNA: TGTGCCAGCAGTTTAGTCGCATCGGCAACCGAGCAGTACTTC; CDR3: CASSLVASATEQYF
size: many; D: TRBD1; V: TRBV20-1; J: TRBJ1-1; DNA: TGCAGTGCTAGAAGACAGGGGACTGAAGCTTTCTTT; CDR3: CSARRQGTEAFF
size: few; D: TRBD1; V: TRBV7-9; J: TRBJ1-1; DNA: TGTGCCAGCAGCTTAGAAGGACAGGGAACTGAAGCTTTCTTT; CDR3: CASSLEGQGTEAFF
size: many; D: .; V: TRBV20-1; J: TRBJ2-7; DNA: TGCAGTGCTAGAGTGGCGGGAAGCTCCTACGAGCAGTACTTC; CDR3: CSARVAGSSYEQYF
size: many; D: TRBD2; V: TRBV7-2; J: TRBJ2-7; DNA: TGTGCCAGCACTTTGACTAGCGGAACCTACGAGCAGTACTTC; CDR3: CASTLTSGTYEQYF
size: .; D: TRBD1; V: TRBV7-3; J: TRBJ2-2; DNA: TGTGCCAGCAGCTTTATTCAGACAGGGGAAACCGGGGAGCTGTTTTTT; CDR3: CASSFIQTGETGELFF
size: few; D: TRBD2; V: TRBV11-1; J: TRBJ2-7; DNA: TGTGCCAGCAGCTTCGCCGGGGGGACCTACGAGCAGTACTTC; CDR3: CASSFAGGTYEQYF
size: few; D: .; V: TRBV9; J: TRBJ2-1; DNA: TGTGCCAGCAGCGTAGGAGGGGACAATGAGCAGTTCTTC; CDR3: CASSVGGDNEQFF
size: many; D: .; V: TRBV24-1; J: TRBJ2-2; DNA: TGTGCCACCAGTGATTTCGGAGCCGGGGAGCTGTTTTTT; CDR3: CATSDFGAGELFF
size: many; D: .; V: TRBV11-2; J: TRBJ2-1; DNA: TGTGCCAGCAGCCTGGACACTATTCTCAATGAGCAGTTCTTC; CDR3: CASSLDTILNEQFF
size: many; D: TRBD2; V: TRBV27; J: TRBJ2-7; DNA: TGTGCCAGCAGTATTAGGACTAGCGGGAACGAGCAGTACTTC; CDR3: CASSIRTSGNEQYF
size: many; D: .; V: TRBV29-1; J: TRBJ2-2; DNA: TGCAGCGTTGAGCGAACCTCGAACACCGGGGAGCTGTTTTTT; CDR3: CSVERTSNTGELFF
size: many; D: .; V: TRBV7-3; J: TRBJ1-2; DNA: TGTGCCAGCAGCCCCGGGACGGCTAACTATGGCTACACCTTC; CDR3: CASSPGTANYGYTF
size: many; D: TRBD1; V: TRBV7-2; J: TRBJ1-2; DNA: TGTGCCAGCATCCGGGGACAGCCCTCGCGAGGCGGCTACACCTTC; CDR3: CASIRGQPSRGGYTF
size: many; D: .; V: TRBV6-5; J: TRBJ2-2; DNA: TGTGCCAGCGAGAAGACCGGGGAGCTGTTTTTT; CDR3: CASEKTGELFF
size: .; D: .; V: TRBV28; J: TRBJ1-6; DNA: TGTGCCAGCACTCTAGGGTATTCACCCCTCCACTTT; CDR3: CASTLGYSPLHF
size: .; D: TRBD2; V: TRBV5-6; J: TRBJ2-7; DNA: TGTGCCAGCAGCTTGAAGCGGGAGTTGGGCTACGAGCAGTACTTC; CDR3: CASSLKRELGYEQYF
size: .; D: .; V: TRBV10-1; J: TRBJ2-1; DNA: TGCGCCAGCGGTTCCCGAAGTTCAGATGAGCAGTTCTTC; CDR3: CASGSRSSDEQFF
size: many; D: TRBD2; V: TRBV11-1; J: TRBJ2-7; DNA: TGTGCCAGCAGCTTCCTAGCGGGAGTTGGCTACGAGCAGTACTTC; CDR3: CASSFLAGVGYEQYF
size: many; D: .; V: TRBV10-2; J: TRBJ1-1; DNA: TGCGCCAGCATCGAGGTTAGGGACACTGAAGCTTTCTTT; CDR3: CASIEVRDTEAFF
size: few; D: TRBD1; V: TRBV5-1; J: TRBJ1-5; DNA: TGCGCCAGCAGCCGGGACAGGGGCGATCAGCCCCAGCATTTT; CDR3: CASSRDRGDQPQHF
size: few; D: .; V: TRBV3-1; J: TRBJ1-5; DNA: TGTGCCAGCAGCCAAGGGATTGGCAATCAGCCCCAGCATTTT; CDR3: CASSQGIGNQPQHF
size: few; D: .; V: TRBV27; J: TRBJ2-2; DNA: TGTGCCAGCAGTTTACAAAATGCTGCGGCCCCAGTGAGGACCGGGGAGCTGTTTTTT; CDR3: CASSLQNAAAPVRTGELFF
size: many; D: .; V: TRBV9; J: TRBJ2-2; DNA: TGTGCCAGCAGCCTGACCCCCGAGCGCGCGAACACCGGGGAGCTGTTTTTT; CDR3: CASSLTPERANTGELFF